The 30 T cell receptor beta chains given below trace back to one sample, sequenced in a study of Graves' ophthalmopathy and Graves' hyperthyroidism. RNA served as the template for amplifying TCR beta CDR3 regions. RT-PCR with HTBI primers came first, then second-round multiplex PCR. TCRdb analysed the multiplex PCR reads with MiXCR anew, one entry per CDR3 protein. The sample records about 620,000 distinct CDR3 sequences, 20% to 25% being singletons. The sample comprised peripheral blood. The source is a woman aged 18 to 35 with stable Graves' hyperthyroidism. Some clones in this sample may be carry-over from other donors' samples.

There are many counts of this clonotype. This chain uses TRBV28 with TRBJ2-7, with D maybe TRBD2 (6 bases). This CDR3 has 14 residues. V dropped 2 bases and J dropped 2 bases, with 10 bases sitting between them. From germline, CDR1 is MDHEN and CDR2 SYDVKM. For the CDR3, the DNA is TGTGCCAGCAGTTTAGGGGACTTGACCTACGAGCAGTACTTC. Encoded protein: CASSLGDLTYEQYF.

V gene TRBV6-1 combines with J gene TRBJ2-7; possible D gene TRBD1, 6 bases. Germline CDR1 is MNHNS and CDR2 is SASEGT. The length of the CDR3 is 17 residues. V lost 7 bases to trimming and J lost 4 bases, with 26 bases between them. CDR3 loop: CASTNLNLRDNRYEQYF. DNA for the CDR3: TGTGCCAGCACTAACCTAAACCTACGGGACAATCGATACGAGCAGTACTTC.

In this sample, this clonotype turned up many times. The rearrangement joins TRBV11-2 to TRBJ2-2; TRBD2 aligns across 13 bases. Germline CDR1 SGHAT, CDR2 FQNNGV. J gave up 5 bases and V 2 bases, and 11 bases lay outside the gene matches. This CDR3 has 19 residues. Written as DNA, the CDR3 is TGTGCCAGCAGCTTATATGCCCAACTAGCGGGAGGGTCGACCGGGGAGCTGTTTTTT. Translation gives CASSLYAQLAGGSTGELFF.

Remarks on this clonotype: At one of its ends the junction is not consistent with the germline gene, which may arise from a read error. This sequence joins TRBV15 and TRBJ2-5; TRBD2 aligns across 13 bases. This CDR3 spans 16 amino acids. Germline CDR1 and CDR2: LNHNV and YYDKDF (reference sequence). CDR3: CATSGRTSGSDETEDF. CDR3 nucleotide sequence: TGTGCCACCAGCGGACGGACTAGCGGGAGCGACGAGACCGAGGACTTC. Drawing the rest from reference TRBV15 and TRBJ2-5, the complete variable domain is DAMVIQNPRYQVTQFGKPVTLSCSQTLNHNVMYWYQQKSSQAPKLLFHYYDKDFNNEADTPDNFQSRRPNTSFCFLDIRSPGLGDTAMYLCATSGRTSGSDETEDFGPGTRLLVL.

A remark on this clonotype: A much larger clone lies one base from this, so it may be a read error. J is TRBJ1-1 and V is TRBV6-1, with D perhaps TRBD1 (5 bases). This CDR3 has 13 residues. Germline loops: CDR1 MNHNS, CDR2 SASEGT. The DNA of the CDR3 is TGTGCCAGCAAACAGGCTTGGGCCACTGAATCTTTCTTT. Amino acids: CASKQAWATESFF.

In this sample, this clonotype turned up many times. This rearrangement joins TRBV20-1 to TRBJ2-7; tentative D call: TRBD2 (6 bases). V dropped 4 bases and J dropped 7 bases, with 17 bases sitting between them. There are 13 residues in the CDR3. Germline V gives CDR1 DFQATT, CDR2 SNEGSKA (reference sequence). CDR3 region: CSAISDGAGEQYF. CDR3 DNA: TGCAGTGCTATTTCGGACGGCGCGGGGGAGCAGTACTTC.

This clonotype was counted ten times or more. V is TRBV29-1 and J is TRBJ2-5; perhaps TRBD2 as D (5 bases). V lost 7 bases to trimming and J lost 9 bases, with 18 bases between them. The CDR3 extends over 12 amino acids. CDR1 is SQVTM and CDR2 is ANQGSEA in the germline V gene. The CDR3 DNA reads TGCAGCGCCGTGGGATTCTTGGAGGCCCAGTACTTC. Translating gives CSAVGFLEAQYF. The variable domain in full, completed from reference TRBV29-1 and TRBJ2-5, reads SAVISQKPSRDICQRGTSLTIQCQVDSQVTMMFWYRQQPGQSLTLIATANQGSEATYESGFVIDKFPISRPNLTFSTLTVSNMSPEDSSIYLCSAVGFLEAQYFGPGTRLLVL.

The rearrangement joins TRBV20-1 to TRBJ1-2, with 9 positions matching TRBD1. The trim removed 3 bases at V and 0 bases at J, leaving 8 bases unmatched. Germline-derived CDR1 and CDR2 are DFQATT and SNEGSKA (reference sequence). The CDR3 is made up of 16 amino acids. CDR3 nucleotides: TGCAGTGCTAGTGTTGAGGGGGACAGGGCTAACTATGGCTACACCTTC. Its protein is CSASVEGDRANYGYTF.

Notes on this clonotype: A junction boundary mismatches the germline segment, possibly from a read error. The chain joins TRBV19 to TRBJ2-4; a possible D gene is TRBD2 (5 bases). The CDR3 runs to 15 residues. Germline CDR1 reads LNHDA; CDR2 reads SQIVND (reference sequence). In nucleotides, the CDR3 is TGTGCCAGTAGTATGGGTCAGCTAGCCAAAAACATTAAGTACTTC. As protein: CASSMGQLAKNIKYF.

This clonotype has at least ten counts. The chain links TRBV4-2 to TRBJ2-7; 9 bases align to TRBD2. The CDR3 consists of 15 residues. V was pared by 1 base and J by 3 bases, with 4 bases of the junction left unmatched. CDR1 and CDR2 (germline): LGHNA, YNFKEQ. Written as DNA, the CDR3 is TGTGCCAGCAGCCAAGGAGGTAGCGGGGGCTACGAGCAGTACTTC. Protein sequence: CASSQGGSGGYEQYF.

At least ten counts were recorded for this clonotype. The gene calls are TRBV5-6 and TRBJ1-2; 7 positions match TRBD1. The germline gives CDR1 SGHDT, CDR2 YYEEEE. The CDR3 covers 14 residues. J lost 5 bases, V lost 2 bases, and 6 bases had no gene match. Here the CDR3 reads CASSFRQGGYGYTF. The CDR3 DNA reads TGTGCCAGCAGCTTTAGACAGGGAGGGTATGGCTACACCTTC.

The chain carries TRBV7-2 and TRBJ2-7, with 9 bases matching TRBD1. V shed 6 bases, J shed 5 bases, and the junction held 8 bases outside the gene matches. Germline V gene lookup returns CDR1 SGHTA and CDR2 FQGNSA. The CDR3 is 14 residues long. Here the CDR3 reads CASSTGTGWNEQYF. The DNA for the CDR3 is TGTGCCAGCAGTACCGGGACAGGGTGGAACGAGCAGTACTTC.

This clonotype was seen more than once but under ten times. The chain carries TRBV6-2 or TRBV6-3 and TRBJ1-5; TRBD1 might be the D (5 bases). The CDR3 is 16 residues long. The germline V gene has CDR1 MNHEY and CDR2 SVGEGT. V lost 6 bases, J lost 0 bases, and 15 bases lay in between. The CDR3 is CASRERDGGSNQPQHF. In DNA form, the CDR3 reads TGTGCCAGCAGAGAAAGGGACGGGGGTAGCAATCAGCCCCAGCATTTT.

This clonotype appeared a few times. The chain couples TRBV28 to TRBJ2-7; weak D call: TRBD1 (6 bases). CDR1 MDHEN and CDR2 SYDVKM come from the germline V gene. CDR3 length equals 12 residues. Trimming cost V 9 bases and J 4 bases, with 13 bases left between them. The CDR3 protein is CARAGTPYEQYF. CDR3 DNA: TGTGCCAGGGCTGGGACACCTTACGAGCAGTACTTC.

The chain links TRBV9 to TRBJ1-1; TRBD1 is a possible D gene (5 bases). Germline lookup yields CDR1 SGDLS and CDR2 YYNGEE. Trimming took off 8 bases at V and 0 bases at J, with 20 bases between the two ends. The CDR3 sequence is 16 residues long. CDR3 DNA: TGTGCCAGTACTGAGAGGACAAGTAACATGAACACTGAAGCTTTCTTT. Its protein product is CASTERTSNMNTEAFF.

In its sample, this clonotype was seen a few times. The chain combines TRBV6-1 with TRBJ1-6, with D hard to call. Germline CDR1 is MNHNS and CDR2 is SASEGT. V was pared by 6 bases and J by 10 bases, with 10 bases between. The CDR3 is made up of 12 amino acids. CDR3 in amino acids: CASSQDFSPLHF. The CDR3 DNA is TGTGCCAGCAGCCAAGACTTCTCACCCCTCCACTTT.

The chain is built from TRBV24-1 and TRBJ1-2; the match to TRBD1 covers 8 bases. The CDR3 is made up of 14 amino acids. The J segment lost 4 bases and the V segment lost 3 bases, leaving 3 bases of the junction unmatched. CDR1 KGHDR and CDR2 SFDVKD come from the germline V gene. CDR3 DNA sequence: TGTGCCACCAGTGATCGGGACAGGCGCTATGGCTACACCTTC. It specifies CATSDRDRRYGYTF.

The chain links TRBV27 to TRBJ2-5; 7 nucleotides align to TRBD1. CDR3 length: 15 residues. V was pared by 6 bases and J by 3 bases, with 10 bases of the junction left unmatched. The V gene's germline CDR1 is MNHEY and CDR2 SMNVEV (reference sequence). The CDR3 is CASRTLRTGEETQYF. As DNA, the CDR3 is TGTGCCAGCAGGACTTTGAGAACAGGGGAAGAGACCCAGTACTTC.

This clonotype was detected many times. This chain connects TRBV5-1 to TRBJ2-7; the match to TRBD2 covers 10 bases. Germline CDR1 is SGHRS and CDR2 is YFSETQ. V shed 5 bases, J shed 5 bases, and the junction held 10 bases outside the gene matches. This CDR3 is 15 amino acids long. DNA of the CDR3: TGCGCCAGCAGTAAAATAGCGGGGGGATCCGACGAGCAGTACTTC. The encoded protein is CASSKIAGGSDEQYF.

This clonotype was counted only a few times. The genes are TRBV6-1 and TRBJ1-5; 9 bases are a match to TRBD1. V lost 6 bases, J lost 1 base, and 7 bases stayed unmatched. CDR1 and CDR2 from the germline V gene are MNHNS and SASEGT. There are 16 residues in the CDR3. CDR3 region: CASSDPGTGSNQPQHF. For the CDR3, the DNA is TGTGCCAGCAGCGACCCCGGGACAGGGAGCAATCAGCCCCAGCATTTT.

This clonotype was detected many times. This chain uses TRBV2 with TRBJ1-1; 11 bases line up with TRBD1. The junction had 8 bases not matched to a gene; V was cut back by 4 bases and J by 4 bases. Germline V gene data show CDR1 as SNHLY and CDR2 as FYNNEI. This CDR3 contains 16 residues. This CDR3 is CASSVPRDRGGTEAFF. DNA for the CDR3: TGTGCCAGCAGTGTACCCCGGGACAGGGGGGGCACTGAAGCTTTCTTT.

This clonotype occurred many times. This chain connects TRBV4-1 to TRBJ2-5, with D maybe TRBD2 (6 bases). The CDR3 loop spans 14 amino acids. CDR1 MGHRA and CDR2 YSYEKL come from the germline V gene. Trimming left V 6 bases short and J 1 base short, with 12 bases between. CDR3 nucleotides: TGCGCCAGCAGGGAGGGCCACGTCCAAGAGACCCAGTACTTC. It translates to CASREGHVQETQYF.

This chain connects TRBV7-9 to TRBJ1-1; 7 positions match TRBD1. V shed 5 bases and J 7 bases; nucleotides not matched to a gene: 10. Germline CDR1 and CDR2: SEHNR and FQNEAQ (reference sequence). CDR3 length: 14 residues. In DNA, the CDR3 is TGTGCCAGCAGCCTAAGTCAGGGGGTAAGTGAAGCTTTCTTT. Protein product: CASSLSQGVSEAFF. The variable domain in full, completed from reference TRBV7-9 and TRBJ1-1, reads DTGVSQNPRHKITKRGQNVTFRCDPISEHNRLYWYRQTLGQGPEFLTYFQNEAQLEKSRLLSDRFSAERPKGSFSTLEIQRTEQGDSAMYLCASSLSQGVSEAFFGQGTRLTVV.

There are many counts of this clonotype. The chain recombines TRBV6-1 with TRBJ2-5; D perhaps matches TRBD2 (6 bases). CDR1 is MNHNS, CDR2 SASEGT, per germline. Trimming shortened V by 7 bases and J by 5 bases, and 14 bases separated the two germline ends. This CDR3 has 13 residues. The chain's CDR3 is CASNRELRETQYF. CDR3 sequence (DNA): TGTGCCAGCAACCGGGAGTTGAGGGAGACCCAGTACTTC.

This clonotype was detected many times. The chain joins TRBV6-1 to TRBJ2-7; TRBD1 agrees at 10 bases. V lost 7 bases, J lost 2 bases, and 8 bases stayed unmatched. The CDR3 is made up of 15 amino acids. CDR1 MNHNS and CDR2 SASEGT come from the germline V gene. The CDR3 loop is CASTPSGTGAYEQYF. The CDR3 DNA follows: TGTGCCAGCACTCCCTCCGGGACAGGGGCCTACGAGCAGTACTTC.

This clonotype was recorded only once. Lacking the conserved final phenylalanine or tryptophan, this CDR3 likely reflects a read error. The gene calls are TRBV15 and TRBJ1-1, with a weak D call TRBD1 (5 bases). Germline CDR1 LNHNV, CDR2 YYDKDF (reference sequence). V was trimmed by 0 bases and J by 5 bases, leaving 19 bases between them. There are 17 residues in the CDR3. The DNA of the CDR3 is TGTGCCACCAGCAGAGATCGTATCGCCAGGGCGCGAACTGAAGCTTTCTAT. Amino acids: CATSRDRIARARTEAFY.

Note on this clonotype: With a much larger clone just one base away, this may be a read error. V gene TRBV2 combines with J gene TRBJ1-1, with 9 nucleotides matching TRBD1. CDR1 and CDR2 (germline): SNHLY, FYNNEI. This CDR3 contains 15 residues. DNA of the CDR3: TGTGCCAGCAGTGACCAGGGACAGGGAGTCACTGAAACTTTCTTT. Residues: CASSDQGQGVTETFF.

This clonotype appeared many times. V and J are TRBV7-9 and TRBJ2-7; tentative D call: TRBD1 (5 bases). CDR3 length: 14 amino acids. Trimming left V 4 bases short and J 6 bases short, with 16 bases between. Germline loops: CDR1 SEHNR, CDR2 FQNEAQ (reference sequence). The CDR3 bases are TGTGCCAGCAGCTCCCTTGGGGCGTTGGGCGAGCAGTACTTC. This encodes CASSSLGALGEQYF.

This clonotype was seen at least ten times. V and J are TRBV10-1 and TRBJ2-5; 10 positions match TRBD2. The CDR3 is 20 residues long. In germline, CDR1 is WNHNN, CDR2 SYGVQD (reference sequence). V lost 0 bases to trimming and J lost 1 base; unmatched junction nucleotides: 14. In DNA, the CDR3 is TGCGCCAGCAGTGAGTCGAGGAGGGCCTCTCTAGCGGGAGCCCAAGAGACCCAGTACTTC. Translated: CASSESRRASLAGAQETQYF.

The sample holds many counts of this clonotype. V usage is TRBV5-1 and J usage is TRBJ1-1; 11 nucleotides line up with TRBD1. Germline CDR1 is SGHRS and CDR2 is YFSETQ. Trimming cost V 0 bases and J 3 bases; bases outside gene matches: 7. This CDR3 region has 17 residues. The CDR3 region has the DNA TGCGCCAGCAGCTTGGGGACAGGGGGCGGTTTGTACACTGAAGCTTTCTTT. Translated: CASSLGTGGGLYTEAFF.